This T cell receptor beta chain was retrieved from a study of shared clonotypes between healthy human individuals. Produced via immunoSEQ multiplex PCR; TCRdb's table is partial and in-frame only. The sample lists a few hundred thousand clones; just over 75% were seen once. The V gene's germline CDR1 is ENHRY and CDR2 SYGVKD. The V and J ends lost 6 bases and 0 bases, in that order; junction bases with no gene match: 0. The CDR3 has 15 residues. Sequencing was carried out using PBMCs. The sequence was obtained from a middle-aged woman in good health. Some clones in this sample may be carry-over from other donors' samples. The chain has TRBV10-3 and TRBJ2-2; TRBD2 aligns across 11 bases. In nucleotides, the CDR3 is TGTGCCATCAGACTAGCGGGAGCGAACACCGGGGAGCTGTTTTTT. This sequence encodes CAIRLAGANTGELFF.